Presented here are 25 T cell receptor beta chains from one specimen sequenced in a study of ipilimumab plus nivolumab after autologous stem cell transplantation. The method was immunoSEQ multiplex PCR; TCRdb's version includes in-frame clones alone and lacks a portion of them. The sample contains about 40,000 clones, approximately 92% of which appear only once. The material sequenced was PBMCs, taken in a trial of ipilimumab plus nivolumab as post-transplant consolidation. The source is a male donor with multiple myeloma.

The chain combines TRBV4-3 with TRBJ1-3; D is ambiguous. V was pared by 5 bases and J by 2 bases, with 7 bases between. The CDR3 consists of 13 residues. From germline, CDR1 is LGHNA and CDR2 YSLEER. Here the CDR3 DNA reads TGCGCCAGCAGCTCCAAAGCTGGAAACACCATATATTTT. It is translated as CASSSKAGNTIYF.

The V call is TRBV7-6, the J call TRBJ2-5, with 10 positions matching TRBD1. V trimming: 5 bases; J trimming: 5 bases; junction bases outside the gene matches: 8. The CDR3 spans 15 residues. Germline-derived CDR1 and CDR2 are SGHVS and FNYEAQ. CDR3 nucleotides: TGTGCCAGCAGCCCCCGGACAGGGGGTGTGGAGACCCAGTACTTC. Translating gives CASSPRTGGVETQYF.

The rearrangement uses TRBV11-2 and TRBJ2-6, with TRBD1 identical over 7 bases. V shed 0 bases and J 3 bases; nucleotides not matched to a gene: 11. CDR1 is SGHAT and CDR2 is FQNNGV in the germline V gene. There are 19 residues in the CDR3. The CDR3 is CASSLEGIGGVSGANVLTF. The DNA of the CDR3 is TGTGCCAGCAGCTTAGAAGGGATAGGGGGCGTGAGTGGGGCCAACGTCCTGACTTTC.

Details on this clone: The same CDR3 also results from other DNA sequences found in this sample. V and J are TRBV2 and TRBJ2-5; 9 nucleotides align to TRBD2. The V segment lost 4 bases and the J segment 10 bases; nucleotides outside the gene matches: 10. Germline V gene lookup returns CDR1 SNHLY and CDR2 FYNNEI. This CDR3 has 14 residues. CDR3 DNA sequence: TGTGCCAGCAGTGTAGCGCTAGCGGGGATGGACCAGTACTTC. It encodes CASSVALAGMDQYF.

The chain has TRBV2 and TRBJ2-7, with 10 bases lining up with TRBD1. The CDR3 has 14 residues. The V gene's germline CDR1 is SNHLY and CDR2 FYNNEI. The V gene end was trimmed by 6 bases and the J gene end by 5 bases; junction bases not matched to a gene: 7. The CDR3 nucleotides read TGTGCCAGCAGGCGGGGACAGGGGTTCAACGAGCAGTACTTC. This encodes CASRRGQGFNEQYF.

V usage is TRBV7-2 and J usage is TRBJ1-1, with D maybe TRBD1 (6 bases). Germline assignment: CDR1 SGHTA and CDR2 FQGNSA. The CDR3 totals 12 residues. Trimming removed 5 bases at V and 9 bases at J, with 13 bases between. The DNA for the CDR3 is TGTGCCAGCAGCCAGCTACAGGGCCAAGCTTTCTTT. It is translated as CASSQLQGQAFF.

This sequence joins TRBV14 and TRBJ1-2; D is unclear. CDR1 and CDR2 from the germline V gene are SGHDN and FVKESK. Trimming took 4 bases from V and 8 from J, leaving 17 bases between them. The CDR3 spans 14 residues. The CDR3 DNA is TGTGCCAGCAGCCCCTCTCGGAGAGGGATCGGCTACACCTTC. As protein: CASSPSRRGIGYTF.

The chain has TRBV7-9 and TRBJ1-1; a weak D match, TRBD1 (6 bases). This CDR3 has 15 residues. Germline CDR1 and CDR2: SEHNR and FQNEAQ (reference sequence). Trimming took off 4 bases at V and 6 bases at J, with 18 bases between the two ends. The DNA for the CDR3 is TGTGCCAGCAGCTCTCAGCAGGGGAGGAGGGCTGAAGCTTTCTTT. Translation gives CASSSQQGRRAEAFF. Full variable domain (missing parts from reference TRBV7-9 and TRBJ1-1): DTGVSQNPRHKITKRGQNVTFRCDPISEHNRLYWYRQTLGQGPEFLTYFQNEAQLEKSRLLSDRFSAERPKGSFSTLEIQRTEQGDSAMYLCASSSQQGRRAEAFFGQGTRLTVV.

The CDR3: CASSVGGQGDEKLFF. DNA for the CDR3: TGTGCCAGCAGCGTCGGAGGACAGGGGGATGAAAAACTGTTTTTT. V is TRBV9 and J is TRBJ1-4; 10 bases match TRBD1. The trim removed 2 bases at V and 6 bases at J, leaving 4 bases unmatched. Per germline, CDR1 SGDLS and CDR2 YYNGEE. This CDR3 region has 15 residues. Full variable domain (missing parts from reference TRBV9 and TRBJ1-4): DSGVTQTPKHLITATGQRVTLRCSPRSGDLSVYWYQQSLDQGLQFLIQYYNGEERAKGNILERFSAQQFPDLHSELNLSSLELGDSALYFCASSVGGQGDEKLFFGSGTQLSVL.

The CDR3 sequence is CASSFRGYTGELFF. DNA of the CDR3: TGTGCCAGCAGTTTTCGGGGGTACACCGGGGAGCTGTTTTTT. The rearrangement joins TRBV27 to TRBJ2-2, with D perhaps TRBD2 (6 bases). The ends were cut back, 3 bases at V and 3 bases at J, with 8 bases in the middle. Germline V gene lookup returns CDR1 MNHEY and CDR2 SMNVEV (reference sequence). There are 14 residues in the CDR3.

The genes are TRBV27 and TRBJ2-1, with D perhaps being TRBD1 or TRBD2 (5 bases each). There are 16 residues in the CDR3. Trimming shortened V by 2 bases and J by 0 bases, and 11 bases separated the two germline ends. Germline V gene sequence: CDR1 MNHEY, CDR2 SMNVEV (reference sequence). CDR3 DNA sequence: TGTGCCAGCAGTTTAAGGGGACCTAGCTCCTACAATGAGCAGTTCTTC. It yields the protein CASSLRGPSSYNEQFF.

The chain joins TRBV9 to TRBJ2-2, with unresolved D. In germline, CDR1 is SGDLS, CDR2 YYNGEE. This CDR3 contains 14 residues. V lost 2 bases to trimming and J lost 6 bases, with 11 bases between them. The CDR3 nucleotides are TGTGCCAGCAGCGTTTCTAGATCCCCCGGGGAGCTGTTTTTT. Translated: CASSVSRSPGELFF. The entire variable domain, with the rest obtained from reference TRBV9 and TRBJ2-2, is as follows: DSGVTQTPKHLITATGQRVTLRCSPRSGDLSVYWYQQSLDQGLQFLIQYYNGEERAKGNILERFSAQQFPDLHSELNLSSLELGDSALYFCASSVSRSPGELFFGEGSRLTVL.

The chain is built from TRBV28 and TRBJ2-3; D call uncertain. Germline V gene sequence: CDR1 MDHEN, CDR2 SYDVKM. V gave up 2 bases and J gave up 8 bases, with 11 bases separating them. This CDR3 comprises 13 residues. The CDR3 spells CASSLRTPGTQYF. The CDR3 DNA follows: TGTGCCAGCAGTTTAAGGACCCCCGGTACGCAGTATTTT.

V and J are TRBV2 and TRBJ1-5; TRBD1 matches at 8 bases. Looked up from germline, CDR1 is SNHLY and CDR2 is FYNNEI. V shed 4 bases and J 4 bases; nucleotides not matched to a gene: 6. The CDR3 is 15 residues long. The CDR3 is CASSALTGGNQPQHF. For the CDR3, the DNA is TGTGCCAGCAGTGCGTTAACAGGGGGTAATCAGCCCCAGCATTTT.

CDR3 region: CAIRTGPVNEQFF. The CDR3 nucleotides read TGCGCCATAAGGACAGGTCCCGTCAATGAGCAGTTCTTC. The chain carries TRBV10-1 and TRBJ2-1; 7 nucleotides line up with TRBD1. CDR3 length equals 13 residues. Germline trimming cut 10 bases from V and 6 bases from J; bases unmatched to any gene: 9. CDR1 is WNHNN, CDR2 SYGVQD, per germline (reference sequence).

The chain joins TRBV7-2 to TRBJ2-2, with D possibly being TRBD1 (6 bases). CDR3 length: 17 residues. Per the germline V gene, CDR1 is SGHTA and CDR2 is FQGNSA. V was cut by 2 bases and J by 5 bases, with 18 bases left in between. CDR3 in amino acids: CASSLLVAAGVTGELFF. The CDR3 DNA follows: TGTGCCAGCAGCTTATTGGTCGCCGCAGGGGTTACCGGGGAGCTGTTTTTT.

The gene calls are TRBV5-6 and TRBJ2-3, with 9 bases aligning to TRBD2. Germline CDR1 is SGHDT and CDR2 is YYEEEE. This CDR3 contains 13 residues. V lost 0 bases, J lost 11 bases, and 4 bases stayed unmatched. CDR3 residues: CASSLEPSGKQYF. DNA of the CDR3: TGTGCCAGCAGCTTGGAGCCTAGCGGGAAGCAGTATTTT.

This clone has only one observation. The chain uses TRBV13 and TRBJ1-1, with 9 bases fitting TRBD1. J lost 1 base, V lost 5 bases, and 2 bases had no gene match. Germline CDR1 reads PRHDT; CDR2 reads FYEKMQ (reference sequence). The CDR3 consists of 14 residues. The CDR3 loop is CASSPGQGNTEAFF. The DNA for the CDR3 is TGTGCCAGCAGCCCGGGACAGGGGAACACTGAAGCTTTCTTT.

V gene TRBV6-6 combines with J gene TRBJ2-7, with 12 nucleotides matching TRBD2. V lost 2 bases, J lost 4 bases, and 6 bases stayed unmatched. Germline CDR1 reads MNHNY; CDR2 reads SVGAGI (reference sequence). The CDR3 spans 16 residues. The CDR3 sequence: CASSYNLAGGPYEQYF. CDR3 bases: TGTGCCAGCAGTTACAACCTAGCGGGAGGGCCTTACGAGCAGTACTTC.

This chain links TRBV5-6 with TRBJ1-2; D possibly corresponds to TRBD1 (5 bases). V dropped 4 bases and J dropped 7 bases, with 14 bases sitting between them. The CDR3 is 13 residues long. Germline V gene lookup returns CDR1 SGHDT and CDR2 YYEEEE. The CDR3 DNA reads TGTGCCAGCAGCGGGAGCAGGGTTAGTGGCTACACCTTC. Protein product: CASSGSRVSGYTF.

The chain links TRBV5-1 to TRBJ1-3; weak D call: TRBD1 (6 bases). The germline V gene encodes CDR1 SGHRS and CDR2 YFSETQ. The V gene lost 5 bases and the J gene lost 4 bases, with 19 bases spanning the gap. The CDR3 loop spans 16 amino acids. The CDR3 nucleotides are TGCGCCAGCAGGGACCGGGACAAAGGGTCCGGAAACACCATATATTTT. Its protein product is CASRDRDKGSGNTIYF.

The chain is built from TRBV5-1 and TRBJ2-2, with 9 bases that match TRBD1. This CDR3 spans 17 amino acids. Germline V gene sequence: CDR1 SGHRS, CDR2 YFSETQ. The V gene end was trimmed by 0 bases and the J gene end by 4 bases; junction bases not matched to a gene: 7. This chain's CDR3 is CASSLVSGQGPTGELFF. The CDR3 DNA follows: TGCGCCAGCAGCTTGGTGTCGGGACAGGGTCCCACCGGGGAGCTGTTTTTT.

About this clone itself: This specimen includes other DNA sequences encoding the same CDR3. CDR3 residues: CASSEAHRGDEQFF. The CDR3 DNA is TGTGCCAGCAGCGAGGCTCATAGGGGGGATGAGCAGTTCTTC. The V gene is TRBV27, the J gene TRBJ2-1; the D call may be TRBD1 or TRBD2 (6 bases each). The CDR3 is 14 amino acids. Germline CDR1 reads MNHEY; CDR2 reads SMNVEV (reference sequence). V was shortened by 6 bases and J by 8 bases, with 17 bases between the two germline ends.

The chain recombines TRBV4-3 with TRBJ2-7, with D possibly called TRBD1 or TRBD2 (7 bases each). CDR1 and CDR2 (germline): LGHNA, YSLEER. The CDR3 has 15 amino acids. Trimming left V 5 bases short and J 5 bases short, with 19 bases between. The CDR3 region is CASSYGGQAGDEQYF. CDR3 bases: TGCGCCAGCAGCTACGGAGGACAGGCGGGGGACGAGCAGTACTTC.

The genes are TRBV11-3 and TRBJ2-7, with D perhaps TRBD1 (5 bases). The CDR3 has 13 amino acids. Between the trimmed V and J ends, which lost 6 bases and 0 bases, there was a span of 9 bases. CDR1 SGHNT and CDR2 YENEEA come from the germline V gene. The CDR3 protein is CASSRGSSYEQYF. In nucleotides, the CDR3 is TGTGCCAGCAGTAGGGGCAGCTCCTACGAGCAGTACTTC.